The 27 T cell receptor beta chains in this list originate from one sample, sequenced in a study of blood T cell repertoires in COVID-19. Some clones are missing from TCRdb's copy, which holds only in-frame ones; the method was immunoSEQ multiplex PCR. The sample includes about half a million clones, less than 90% of them seen just once. Sequencing input: PBMCs or T cells enriched from blood (not recorded which). Receptor source: a woman in her fifties or sixties who had recovered from COVID-19.

This sequence joins TRBV2 and TRBJ2-1, with D tentatively TRBD2 (6 bases). V was cut by 10 bases and J by 6 bases, with 16 bases left in between. Germline V gene sequence: CDR1 SNHLY, CDR2 FYNNEI. CDR3 length: 13 amino acids. CDR3 bases: TGTGCCATACTTGCGGGGAGCGGCAATGAGCAGTTCTTC. Protein: CAILAGSGNEQFF.

V gene TRBV7-4 combines with J gene TRBJ2-7; 9 bases fit TRBD2. The germline V gene has CDR1 SGHVT and CDR2 SQSDAQ. This CDR3 contains 18 residues. The V and J ends lost 10 bases and 2 bases, in that order; junction bases with no gene match: 21. The CDR3 spells CATSNGSGGNSKAYEQYF. The CDR3, as DNA: TGTGCCACCTCAAACGGAAGCGGGGGGAACTCCAAAGCCTACGAGCAGTACTTC.

This chain joins TRBV9 and TRBJ2-1, with 7 nucleotides matching TRBD2. Germline values: CDR1 SGDLS, CDR2 YYNGEE. The CDR3 covers 17 residues. Losses at the gene ends were 0 bases for V and 0 bases for J; bases not matched to a gene: 6. DNA for the CDR3: TGTGCCAGCAGCGTAGCTTGGGGGGGTAGCTCCTACAATGAGCAGTTCTTC. Translated, it gives CASSVAWGGSSYNEQFF.

V usage is TRBV5-1 and J usage is TRBJ2-1; the match to TRBD2 covers 16 bases. Germline V gene lookup returns CDR1 SGHRS and CDR2 YFSETQ. V was pared by 2 bases and J by 7 bases, with 15 bases of the junction left unmatched. The CDR3 extends over 20 amino acids. CDR3 nucleotides: TGCGCCAGCAGCTTCATCCTGCCCCTACCGGGACTAGCGGGGGGGAATGAGCAGTTCTTC. Residues: CASSFILPLPGLAGGNEQFF.

DNA of the CDR3: TGCGCCAGCAGCATGGGACTGATCTCTGGGGCCAACGTCCTGACTTTC. It yields the protein CASSMGLISGANVLTF. The chain links TRBV5-1 to TRBJ2-6; possible D gene TRBD2, 6 bases. V gave up 4 bases and J gave up 0 bases, with 11 bases separating them. Germline values: CDR1 SGHRS, CDR2 YFSETQ. CDR3 length equals 16 residues.

The J gene is TRBJ2-4, the V gene TRBV5-8, with D possibly TRBD1 on 5 matching bases. The germline V gene encodes CDR1 SGHTS and CDR2 YDEGEE. The CDR3 runs to 13 residues. V was cut by 0 bases and J by 7 bases, with 8 bases left in between. The DNA for the CDR3 is TGTGCCAGCAGCTTGGGAGACAGCAACATTCAGTACTTC. It translates to CASSLGDSNIQYF.

The rearrangement links TRBV7-8 to TRBJ2-3, with D possibly being TRBD2 (6 bases). The CDR3 has 14 residues. V was cut by 4 bases and J by 4 bases, with 12 bases left in between. From germline, CDR1 is SGHVS and CDR2 FQNEAQ. CDR3 protein: CASSSGTYPDTQYF. The CDR3 DNA is TGTGCCAGCAGCTCCGGGACTTATCCAGATACGCAGTATTTT.

In DNA form, the CDR3 reads TGTGCCAGTAGTGACCGGGGTTCCTATGGCTACACCTTC. Protein product: CASSDRGSYGYTF. V usage is TRBV19 and J usage is TRBJ1-2; no clear D. Trimming left V 5 bases short and J 4 bases short, with 11 bases between. This CDR3 has 13 amino acids. CDR1 is LNHDA and CDR2 is SQIVND in the germline V gene (reference sequence).

The chain has TRBV5-1 and TRBJ1-6; 8 nucleotides align to TRBD1. V gave up 4 bases and J gave up 10 bases; unmatched junction bases: 7. There are 14 residues in the CDR3. The germline gives CDR1 SGHRS, CDR2 YFSETQ. The CDR3 coding sequence is TGCGCCAGCAGCAAGACAGGGGTTCGGTCACCCCTCCACTTT. The encoded protein is CASSKTGVRSPLHF.

The J gene is TRBJ2-1, the V gene TRBV30; TRBD2 is a possible D gene (6 bases). Trimming shortened V by 7 bases and J by 7 bases, and 8 bases separated the two germline ends. The germline V gene has CDR1 GTSNPN and CDR2 SVGIG (reference sequence). The CDR3 totals 10 residues. The CDR3 loop reads CASGENEQFF. CDR3 nucleotide sequence: TGTGCCTCGGGGGAAAATGAGCAGTTCTTC.

V is TRBV7-8 and J is TRBJ2-2, with D unclear. V shed 1 base and J shed 1 base, with 25 bases lying between them. This CDR3 has 21 residues. The germline V gene has CDR1 SGHVS and CDR2 FQNEAQ. The CDR3 loop is CASSLGCRKPPTSQNTGELFF. In DNA, the CDR3 is TGTGCCAGCAGCTTAGGATGCAGGAAACCTCCTACTTCCCAGAACACCGGGGAGCTGTTTTTT.

The rearrangement uses TRBV3-1 (or the pseudogene TRBV3-2) and TRBJ2-5; 7 bases are a match to TRBD1. Trimming took 1 base from V and 7 from J; bases not matched to a gene: 6. The V gene's germline CDR1 is LGHDT and CDR2 YNNKEL (reference sequence). CDR3 length equals 14 residues. Written as DNA, the CDR3 is TGTGCCAGCAGCCAAGGACAGGGCAAGGGGACCCAGTACTTC. It specifies CASSQGQGKGTQYF.

Points on this clone: Other DNA variants within this sample encode the same CDR3. This chain connects TRBV18 to TRBJ1-2; a weak D match, TRBD1 (6 bases). Trimming took off 2 bases at V and 3 bases at J, with 10 bases between the two ends. This CDR3 has 14 residues. Germline V CDR1 and CDR2: KGHSH, LQKENI. CDR3 nucleotides: TGTGCCAGCTCACCAGGGGGCGCGGACTATGGCTACACCTTC. As protein: CASSPGGADYGYTF.

The chain carries TRBV27 and TRBJ1-2; 7 bases match TRBD1. The CDR3 length is 13 residues. V lost 3 bases to trimming and J lost 7 bases; unmatched junction nucleotides: 5. Germline V CDR1 and CDR2: MNHEY, SMNVEV (reference sequence). In DNA, the CDR3 is TGTGCCAGCAGTTTGAGACAGGGTAGTGGCTACACCTTC. Translated: CASSLRQGSGYTF.

V is TRBV4-1 and J is TRBJ2-1; 7 bases match TRBD1. This CDR3 region has 16 residues. Germline trimming cut 4 bases from V and 0 bases from J; bases unmatched to any gene: 6. Germline assignment: CDR1 MGHRA and CDR2 YSYEKL. Here the CDR3 DNA reads TGCGCCAGCAGCCCTGGACAGGTGAACTCCTACAATGAGCAGTTCTTC. Translated, it gives CASSPGQVNSYNEQFF.

The chain has TRBV6-5 and TRBJ2-7; 8 bases agree with TRBD2. V lost 6 bases, J lost 3 bases, and 4 bases stayed unmatched. CDR3 length equals 13 residues. The germline V gene has CDR1 MNHEY and CDR2 SVGAGI. CDR3 sequence (DNA): TGTGCCAGCAGGAGGCTAGCGGGCTACGAGCAGTACTTC. Protein: CASRRLAGYEQYF.

The chain uses TRBV4-2 and TRBJ2-2; 7 nucleotides align to TRBD2. This CDR3 has 17 residues. After removal of 0 bases from V and 0 bases from J, the junction contained 4 bases not matched to a gene. Per the germline V gene, CDR1 is LGHNA and CDR2 is YNFKEQ. In DNA, the CDR3 is TGTGCCAGCAGCCAAGAGGTCGGGGGGTCGAACACCGGGGAGCTGTTTTTT. Encoded protein: CASSQEVGGSNTGELFF.

The chain has TRBV24-1 and TRBJ2-1, with D uncertain. The CDR3 sequence is 18 residues long. Germline values: CDR1 KGHDR, CDR2 SFDVKD. V gave up 1 base and J gave up 0 bases, with 15 bases separating them. CDR3 amino acids: CATSDLFAASGSYNEQFF. The CDR3 nucleotides are TGTGCCACCAGTGATTTATTCGCGGCCTCTGGCTCCTACAATGAGCAGTTCTTC.

The chain combines TRBV5-4 with TRBJ2-2; 7 nucleotides agree with TRBD1. The CDR3 length is 17 residues. V was clipped by 1 base and J by 2 bases; unmatched bases: 8. CDR1 is SGHNT and CDR2 is YYREEE in the germline V gene (reference sequence). The CDR3 nucleotides are TGTGCCAGCAGCTTGTGGTCAGGGGGTCATAACACCGGGGAGCTGTTTTTT. Encoded protein: CASSLWSGGHNTGELFF.

This rearrangement joins TRBV5-8 to TRBJ2-7, with D uncertain. The CDR3 loop spans 15 amino acids. In germline, CDR1 is SGHTS, CDR2 YDEGEE. Trimming left V 1 base short and J 3 bases short, with 14 bases between. The CDR3 coding sequence is TGTGCCAGCAGCTTGAGGTCAAACAGCCGCTACGAGCAGTACGTC. Translation gives CASSLRSNSRYEQYV.

This clone has a handful of counts. This chain connects TRBV19 to TRBJ1-6, with TRBD1 matching 9 bases. V trimming: 9 bases; J trimming: 9 bases; junction bases outside the gene matches: 6. This CDR3 has 13 amino acids. Germline V gene sequence: CDR1 LNHDA, CDR2 SQIVND (reference sequence). In nucleotides, the CDR3 is TGTGCCAGCAGGGACAGGGACGGTTCACCCCTCCACTTT. Its protein product is CASRDRDGSPLHF.

V gene TRBV2 combines with J gene TRBJ1-6, with 9 bases that match TRBD1. In germline, CDR1 is SNHLY, CDR2 FYNNEI. Trimming took 6 bases from V and 10 from J; bases not matched to a gene: 13. The CDR3 loop spans 16 amino acids. The CDR3 DNA sequence: TGTGCCAGCAGGCGAGAAACAGGGGGCGTTGGGTCACCCCTCCACTTT. Protein sequence: CASRRETGGVGSPLHF.

The CDR3 DNA reads TGTGCCAGCAGCTTATCAGGGGCTTCTAATGAAAAACTGTTTTTT. The encoded protein is CASSLSGASNEKLFF. The chain employs TRBV5-5 and TRBJ1-4, with D perhaps matching TRBD1 (6 bases). V was cut by 2 bases and J by 3 bases, with 11 bases left in between. Germline V gene data show CDR1 as SGHKS and CDR2 as YYEKEE (reference sequence). The CDR3 loop spans 15 amino acids. The full variable domain, rest sourced from reference TRBV5-5 and TRBJ1-4, is DAGVTQSPTHLIKTRGQQVTLRCSPISGHKSVSWYQQVLGQGPQFIFQYYEKEERGRGNFPDRFSARQFPNYSSELNVNALLLGDSALYLCASSLSGASNEKLFFGSGTQLSVL.

V is TRBV2 and J is TRBJ1-1, with a weak D call TRBD1 (6 bases). Germline V gives CDR1 SNHLY, CDR2 FYNNEI. Deletions cut 8 bases from V and 3 bases from J, with 13 bases between. The CDR3 is made up of 13 amino acids. The CDR3 region is CASGTGMDTEAFF. CDR3 DNA sequence: TGTGCCAGCGGAACAGGGATGGACACTGAAGCTTTCTTT.

This chain links TRBV2 with TRBJ2-4; 7 nucleotides agree with TRBD2. CDR1 SNHLY and CDR2 FYNNEI come from the germline V gene. V lost 7 bases to trimming and J lost 8 bases; unmatched junction nucleotides: 17. The CDR3 loop spans 16 amino acids. CDR3 nucleotides: TGTGCCAGCACCCTGGACACCCACGGACTAGACGACATTCAGTACTTC. This codes for CASTLDTHGLDDIQYF. The full variable domain, rest sourced from reference TRBV2 and TRBJ2-4, is EPEVTQTPSHQVTQMGQEVILRCVPISNHLYFYWYRQILGQKVEFLVSFYNNEISEKSEIFDDQFSVERPDGSNFTLKIRSTKLEDSAMYFCASTLDTHGLDDIQYFGAGTRLSVL.

This sequence joins TRBV11-3 and TRBJ2-3; 7 nucleotides match TRBD1. Germline V lookup: CDR1 SGHNT, CDR2 YENEEA. J gave up 3 bases and V 1 base, and 1 base lay outside the gene matches. CDR3 length: 14 residues. CDR3 in DNA: TGTGCCAGCAGCTTAGGGGGACAGACAGATACGCAGTATTTT. Translating gives CASSLGGQTDTQYF.

The chain carries TRBV13 and TRBJ1-1; TRBD1 is a possible D gene (6 bases). V was trimmed by 5 bases and J by 3 bases, leaving 13 bases between them. The CDR3 contains 14 residues. Germline V lookup: CDR1 PRHDT, CDR2 FYEKMQ (reference sequence). DNA for the CDR3: TGTGCCAGCAGCGACCGGGACACCCACACTGAAGCTTTCTTT. It specifies CASSDRDTHTEAFF.